What follows is one T cell receptor beta chain and its context. Its antigen is unidentified. Purity of each sorted population was above 95%. This specimen comes from a study of beta chain features in type 1 diabetes. Across the whole study: Analysis included 95 million to 140 million sorted cells drawn from all samples. Study-wide findings and caveats: Moderate yet significant TCRB CDR3 shortening was seen in Type 1 diabetes patients in all four CD4+ subsets.

The CDR3 sequence is 18 residues long. Germline assignment: CDR1 LGHNA and CDR2 YSLEER. After removal of 3 bases from V and 3 bases from J, the junction contained 9 bases not matched to a gene. The authors reverse transcribed all of the isolated RNA, so sequencing captured expressed TCRB transcripts. The table came from immunoSEQ multiplex PCR; TCRdb's copy has only in-frame clones and leaves some out. The profile shows 500,000 to 850,000 clones, roughly an eighth of them singletons. The rearrangement links TRBV4-3 to TRBJ2-6, with 9 bases fitting TRBD1. What was sequenced was naive CD4+ T cells from blood. The receptor's source is a man younger than 30 with type 1 diabetes. The CDR3 sequence is CASSHTPGQGSGANVLTF. The CDR3, as DNA: TGCGCCAGCAGCCATACCCCCGGACAGGGGAGTGGGGCCAACGTCCTGACTTTC.